Sequencing of this T cell receptor beta chain was carried out in a study of T cells in localized non-small cell lung cancer. General study results and limits: Greater blood T cell density accompanied longer overall survival. Heterogeneity cannot be ruled out, as sequencing used one tumor region only. The appearance of a median approximately 55 of the top 100 tumor clones was seen in adjacent lung. The highest T cell clonality was in uninvolved adjacent lung, above tumor.

Comment on this clone: Antigen: not known.

Using immunoSEQ multiplex PCR, the repertoire was profiled, and TCRdb retains in-frame clones only, with some absent. The sample carries about 43,000 clones, roughly 90% recorded once. Germline V CDR1 and CDR2: MNHEY, SMNVEV (reference sequence). CDR3 length equals 16 residues. After removal of 6 bases from V and 1 base from J, the junction contained 11 bases not matched to a gene. The receptor comes from a woman aged 40-69 years with stage II lung adenocarcinoma. The genes are TRBV27 and TRBJ2-5; 7 bases are a match to TRBD2. Sequenced here: PBMCs, sampled before any cancer treatment. As DNA, the CDR3 is TGTGCCAGCAGACATAGAGCGGGACTCCTCCAAGAGACCCAGTACTTC. Translated: CASRHRAGLLQETQYF.